A selection of T cell receptor beta chains follows, all from one sample in a study of blood T cell repertoires in COVID-19. Assay used: immunoSEQ multiplex PCR; TCRdb lists only in-frame clones, some missing. The sample holds over 90,000 clones; roughly 84% are singletons and the top ten take approximately 12%. Sequencing input: peripheral blood. These receptors were taken from a human donor in a cohort sampled during active COVID-19. Each CDR3 is given with its conserved first and last residue. A row's size may be missing; if present it is once, few, many or a size class.

V gene: TRBV5-1
clone size: .
J gene: TRBJ1-1
CDR3 protein: CASSLAAGLEAFF

V gene: TRBV10-1
clone size: .
J gene: TRBJ2-3
CDR3 protein: CASSDRTQRVFDTQYF

V gene: TRBV19
clone size: once
J gene: TRBJ1-1
CDR3 protein: CASSMYMGGVNTEAFF

V gene: TRBV5-1
clone size: .
J gene: TRBJ1-2
CDR3 protein: CATRTGQDGYTF

V gene: TRBV6-5
clone size: .
J gene: TRBJ1-1
CDR3 protein: CASADRVGTEAFF

V gene: TRBV5-4
clone size: .
J gene: TRBJ2-7
CDR3 protein: CASRRGQEGMDEQYF

V gene: TRBV7-9
clone size: once
J gene: TRBJ1-2
CDR3 protein: CASSVNRGDYGYTF

V gene: TRBV18
clone size: .
J gene: TRBJ2-3
CDR3 protein: CASSPPGQTDTQYF

V gene: TRBV19
clone size: .
J gene: TRBJ1-4
CDR3 protein: CASSIVGGSEKLFF

V gene: TRBV7-9
clone size: .
J gene: TRBJ2-2
CDR3 protein: CASSRSGELFF

V gene: TRBV4-2
clone size: .
J gene: TRBJ2-1
CDR3 protein: CASSLPQDFSYNEQFF

V gene: TRBV24-1
clone size: .
J gene: TRBJ2-1
CDR3 protein: CATNSGRGDNEQFF

V gene: TRBV7-3
clone size: .
J gene: TRBJ2-3
CDR3 protein: CASSLGTSGGFVDTQYF

V gene: TRBV19
clone size: once
J gene: TRBJ1-6
CDR3 protein: CASSPVITGNSPLHF

V gene: TRBV5-4
clone size: .
J gene: TRBJ2-1
CDR3 protein: CASSSAGRNNEQFF

V gene: TRBV18
clone size: .
J gene: TRBJ1-3
CDR3 protein: CASSPLPRTQSSGNTIYF

V gene: TRBV21-1
clone size: .
J gene: TRBJ1-2
CDR3 protein: CASSKEEEEGYTF

V gene: TRBV7-6
clone size: .
J gene: TRBJ1-4
CDR3 protein: CASSREPATNEKLFF

V gene: TRBV19
clone size: .
J gene: TRBJ1-4
CDR3 protein: CASSLPGVREKLFF

V gene: TRBV5-1
clone size: .
J gene: TRBJ1-2
CDR3 protein: CASSFDSSYGYTF

V gene: TRBV29-1
clone size: .
J gene: TRBJ1-1
CDR3 protein: CGITGGMNTEAFF

V gene: TRBV7-8
clone size: .
J gene: TRBJ1-4
CDR3 protein: CASTSIPGQGGEKLFF

V gene: TRBV4-2
clone size: many
J gene: TRBJ2-1
CDR3 protein: CASSLAAGRNEQFF

V gene: TRBV4-2
clone size: .
J gene: TRBJ1-2
CDR3 protein: CASSQDQQENYGYTF

V gene: TRBV2
clone size: .
J gene: TRBJ2-2
CDR3 protein: CASTRGGRAHTGELFF

V gene: TRBV18
clone size: .
J gene: TRBJ1-1
CDR3 protein: CASSPGPSRAEAFF

V gene: TRBV4-2
clone size: .
J gene: TRBJ2-7
CDR3 protein: CASSQQKGTGEQYF

V gene: TRBV12-3/TRBV12-4
clone size: .
J gene: TRBJ1-2
CDR3 protein: CASSRTGVGYTF

V gene: TRBV12-3/TRBV12-4
clone size: once
J gene: TRBJ1-1
CDR3 protein: CASSFDRDTEAFF

V gene: TRBV6-1
clone size: .
J gene: TRBJ2-3
CDR3 protein: CASSEGAWVTVRSDTQYF

V gene: TRBV10-3
clone size: .
J gene: TRBJ1-3
CDR3 protein: CAISERGTVSGNTIYF

V gene: TRBV5-1
clone size: .
J gene: TRBJ2-6
CDR3 protein: CASSSGDSASGANVLTF

V gene: TRBV9
clone size: few
J gene: TRBJ1-2
CDR3 protein: CASSVAGGESGYTF

V gene: TRBV12-5
clone size: .
J gene: TRBJ2-5
CDR3 protein: CASGWGLAGGETQYF

V gene: TRBV5-1
clone size: .
J gene: TRBJ1-1
CDR3 protein: CASSRLGSTEAFF

V gene: TRBV30
clone size: .
J gene: TRBJ2-4
CDR3 protein: CAWNSLGGGNEEYF

V gene: TRBV7-9
clone size: once
J gene: TRBJ1-6
CDR3 protein: CASSPQDSPRNSPLHF

V gene: TRBV5-1
clone size: .
J gene: TRBJ2-7
CDR3 protein: CASSLNRDRSYEQYF

V gene: TRBV5-8
clone size: .
J gene: TRBJ1-1
CDR3 protein: CASSSPPGNTEAFF

V gene: TRBV9
clone size: .
J gene: TRBJ2-7
CDR3 protein: CASSGVAGLGEQYF